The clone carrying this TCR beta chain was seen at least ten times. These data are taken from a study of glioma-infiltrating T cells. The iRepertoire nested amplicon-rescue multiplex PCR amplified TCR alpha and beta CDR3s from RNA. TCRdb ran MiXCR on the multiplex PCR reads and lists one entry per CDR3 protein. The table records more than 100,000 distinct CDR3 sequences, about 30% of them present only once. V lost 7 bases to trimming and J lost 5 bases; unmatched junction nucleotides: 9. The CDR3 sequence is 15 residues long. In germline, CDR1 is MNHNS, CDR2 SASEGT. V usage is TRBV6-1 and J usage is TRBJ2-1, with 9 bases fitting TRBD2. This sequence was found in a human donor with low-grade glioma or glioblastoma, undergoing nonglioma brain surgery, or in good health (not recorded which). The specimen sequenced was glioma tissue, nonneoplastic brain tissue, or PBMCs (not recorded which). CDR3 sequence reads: CASKSGTSLHNEQFF. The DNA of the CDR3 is TGTGCCAGCAAGAGCGGGACTAGCCTACACAATGAGCAGTTCTTC.